This TCR beta chain came from a study of tumor-infiltrating lymphocytes in primary liver carcinoma. Overall study results and limits: The study found only about 7.5-24% of top clones in all five tumor regions.

The CDR3 consists of 17 residues. Per germline, CDR1 MGHRA and CDR2 YSYEKL. This clonotype was seen only a few times. Its antigen is currently unknown. Germline and junction disagree at one end, which may indicate a read error. Making TCR beta cDNA involved approximately 0.5 ug total RNA and a constant-region primer. Three nested multiplex PCR rounds, a slightly modified ARM-PCR, produced the libraries for TCR beta. The opening two PCR rounds, about 11 cycles each, paired TRBV1-TRBV30 forward primers with a C-beta reverse primer. Using its own MiXCR run on the multiplex PCR reads, TCRdb lists one record per CDR3 protein. The table records more than 55,000 distinct CDR3 sequences, roughly 70% of them present only once. Co-extracted RNA and DNA came from 20-30 mg of unsorted bulk tissue. Patients showed chronic HBV infection and an absence of prior treatment.

The sequence was obtained from a man aged 35 to 55 with primary liver carcinoma and hepatitis B virus infection. V is TRBV4-1 and J is TRBJ1-6; D is unresolved. Material for sequencing was liver tumor tissue from sampling region 2. The subset: tumor region T2, inferior pole. CDR3 sequence reads: CASSQDRGEGRNSPLLF. In DNA form, the CDR3 reads TGCGCCAGCAGCCAAGATCGGGGAGAGGGCCGGAATTCACCCCTCCTCTTT.